One sample yielded the 9 T cell receptor beta chains listed below, sequenced in a study of blood T cell repertoires in COVID-19. Libraries were prepared by immunoSEQ multiplex PCR; TCRdb keeps only in-frame clonotypes and omits some of them. Of 95,000 to 150,000 clones listed, around 90% are singletons. The sample taken for sequencing was peripheral blood. These receptors originate from a human donor in a cohort sampled during active COVID-19.

The chain carries TRBV6-2 or TRBV6-3 and TRBJ1-1; TRBD1 might be the D (6 bases). The V gene's germline CDR1 is MNHEY and CDR2 SVGEGT. The CDR3 loop spans 16 amino acids. The germline V and J ends were trimmed by 4 bases and 1 base, with 16 bases remaining between them. This CDR3 is CASSLGRGFWNTEAFF. Written as DNA, the CDR3 is TGTGCCAGCAGTTTAGGCAGGGGATTCTGGAACACTGAAGCTTTCTTT.

This chain links TRBV11-2 with TRBJ1-1; tentatively, D is TRBD1 (6 bases). The V and J ends lost 6 bases and 8 bases respectively, with 13 bases between them. This CDR3 is built from 12 residues. Germline lookup yields CDR1 SGHAT and CDR2 FQNNGV. The CDR3 spells CASSRFQGEAFF. For the CDR3, the DNA is TGTGCCAGCAGTCGCTTTCAGGGGGAAGCTTTCTTT.

The count of this clone is one. The rearrangement uses TRBV4-1 and TRBJ1-1; no definite D call. Trimming cost V 3 bases and J 1 base, with 6 bases left between them. From germline, CDR1 is MGHRA and CDR2 YSYEKL. This CDR3 is 13 amino acids long. This CDR3 is CASSHTWNTEAFF. DNA of the CDR3: TGCGCCAGCAGCCATACATGGAACACTGAAGCTTTCTTT.

This chain links TRBV29-1 with TRBJ2-7; maybe TRBD1 (5 bases). Germline V gene sequence: CDR1 SQVTM, CDR2 ANQGSEA. Trimming pared 4 bases from V and 7 bases from J, leaving 11 bases between. CDR3 length: 11 amino acids. CDR3 DNA: TGCAGCGTTGTCAGGGCAATGGAGCAGTACTTC. Translating gives CSVVRAMEQYF.

This clone was observed once. The chain is built from TRBV7-9 and TRBJ2-1; no clear D. Trimming pared 11 bases from V and 1 base from J, leaving 12 bases between. CDR3 length: 13 amino acids. Germline-derived CDR1 and CDR2 are SEHNR and FQNEAQ (reference sequence). The CDR3 loop is CAATTGSYNEQFF. The CDR3 DNA reads as TGTGCCGCAACCACGGGTTCCTACAATGAGCAGTTCTTC.

The rearrangement links TRBV5-1 to TRBJ2-1, with D possibly being TRBD2 (6 bases). The V gene's germline CDR1 is SGHRS and CDR2 YFSETQ. V was trimmed by 0 bases and J by 15 bases, leaving 19 bases between them. This CDR3 has 14 amino acids. The CDR3 spells CASSLGDSRRVRFF. The CDR3 coding sequence is TGCGCCAGCAGCTTGGGGGACTCGAGAAGGGTGCGGTTCTTC.

The chain combines TRBV6-5 with TRBJ2-3; D not resolved. The CDR3 loop spans 13 amino acids. CDR1 and CDR2 from the germline V gene are MNHEY and SVGAGI. Trimming removed 6 bases from V and 1 base from J, with 8 bases in between. The CDR3 loop is CASRAQGTDTQYF. The CDR3 bases are TGTGCCAGCAGGGCTCAGGGCACAGATACGCAGTATTTT.

The chain joins TRBV24-1 to TRBJ2-2, with D possibly TRBD1 on 6 matching bases. The CDR3 runs 15 residues. Germline V gives CDR1 KGHDR, CDR2 SFDVKD. Trimming removed 3 bases from V and 1 base from J, with 8 bases in between. The CDR3 here is CATSDPGQNTGELFF. CDR3 coding DNA: TGTGCCACCAGTGATCCGGGACAGAACACCGGGGAGCTGTTTTTT.

The J gene is TRBJ2-5, the V gene TRBV29-1, with D possibly matching TRBD1 (6 bases). Per germline, CDR1 SQVTM and CDR2 ANQGSEA. The length of the CDR3 is 15 residues. Trimming left V 1 base short and J 4 bases short, with 16 bases between. CDR3 sequence (DNA): TGCAGCGTTGAAGTAACAGGGTCGAGTCGAGAGACCCAGTACTTC. Amino acid sequence: CSVEVTGSSRETQYF.